Sequencing of this TCR beta chain was carried out in a study of OX40 agonist ivuxolimab in advanced cancers. Study information: Earlier anti-PD-1, anti-PD-L1 or anti-CTLA-4 therapy was permitted; roughly 42% had received some.

Note on this clone: Antigen unknown.

CDR1 is GTSNPN, CDR2 SVGIG, per germline (reference sequence). Trimming stripped 3 bases from V and 6 bases from J, with 16 bases between. The CDR3 consists of 14 residues. Method: immunoSEQ multiplex PCR; TCRdb's copy keeps in-frame clones and lacks some. The profile shows 65,000 to 95,000 clones, over 80% of them singletons. Findings of the study overall: CD4+ and CD8+ T cells in blood underwent clonal expansion by week 6 at 0.1 to 3.0 mg/kg.

The receptor was derived from an adult with an advanced solid tumor such as melanoma, head and neck, liver or kidney cancer. This specimen was CD4+ or CD8+ T cells sorted from blood, taken in a trial of the OX40 agonist ivuxolimab. V usage is TRBV30 and J usage is TRBJ2-3, with D unresolved. The DNA of the CDR3 is TGTGCCTGGAGCCCCAAAGTAGACGGGGATACGCAGTATTTT. Its translation is CAWSPKVDGDTQYF.